This paragraph covers one TCR beta chain sequence. Its specificity is unknown. The CDR3 totals 14 residues. Germline loops: CDR1 LNHDA, CDR2 SQIVND (reference sequence). Trimming took 7 bases from V and 7 from J; bases not matched to a gene: 5. The data belong to a study of cytomegalovirus exposure and HLA in healthy donors. Study-wide points: Follow-up analysis found HLA locus-dependent TCR association rates, highest for DRB1 and lowest for HLA-C.

PCR employed 60 Vbeta and 13 Jbeta primers. Assay used: immunoSEQ multiplex PCR; TCRdb lists only in-frame clones, some missing. The sample lists some 170,000 clones; 82% were seen once. The V gene is TRBV19, the J gene TRBJ2-1; 12 bases line up with TRBD2. The clonotype comes from a girl under 10 years old in good health and CMV-seropositive. Sequencing input: PBMCs. The CDR3 sequence is CASIGGLAGNEQFF. The CDR3 DNA reads as TGTGCCAGTATAGGTGGACTAGCGGGAAATGAGCAGTTCTTC.